The next 21 T cell receptor beta chains were all read from a single sample in a study of cytomegalovirus exposure and HLA in healthy donors. Primers: 60 Vbeta forward and 13 Jbeta reverse. Data came from immunoSEQ multiplex PCR; TCRdb stores just in-frame clones and leaves some out. The sample shows just over 95,000 clones, roughly 79% of them seen only once. The sample taken for sequencing was PBMCs. The receptors derive from a woman aged 40-49 years in good health and CMV-seronegative.

The chain uses TRBV7-8 and TRBJ1-1; D possibly corresponds to TRBD1 (5 bases). The ends were cut back, 6 bases at V and 1 base at J, with 9 bases in the middle. Germline CDR1 SGHVS, CDR2 FQNEAQ. The length of the CDR3 is 13 residues. Here the CDR3 reads CASRFDRNTEAFF. CDR3 DNA sequence: TGTGCCAGCAGATTTGACAGGAACACTGAAGCTTTCTTT.

This clone occurred once. J is TRBJ2-1 and V is TRBV5-6, with TRBD2 matching 8 bases. There are 14 residues in the CDR3. Germline V lookup: CDR1 SGHDT, CDR2 YYEEEE. Losses at the gene ends were 4 bases for V and 3 bases for J; bases not matched to a gene: 3. The CDR3 here is CASSVSGGYNEQFF. The CDR3 bases are TGTGCCAGCAGCGTCAGCGGGGGCTACAATGAGCAGTTCTTC.

V and J are TRBV6-5 and TRBJ2-2; D gene unclear. V dropped 2 bases and J dropped 5 bases, with 12 bases sitting between them. Germline V gives CDR1 MNHEY, CDR2 SVGAGI. This CDR3 contains 15 residues. Written as DNA, the CDR3 is TGTGCCAGCAGTTACCTGGCAACGTCAACCGGGGAGCTGTTTTTT. Translation: CASSYLATSTGELFF.

The J gene is TRBJ1-1, the V gene TRBV18; D gene unclear. V gave up 5 bases and J gave up 4 bases, with 11 bases separating them. The germline V gene encodes CDR1 KGHSH and CDR2 LQKENI. There are 13 residues in the CDR3. This chain's CDR3 is CASSTNQATEAFF. The CDR3 coding sequence is TGTGCCAGCTCAACCAACCAGGCCACTGAAGCTTTCTTT.

CDR3 in amino acids: CASSVSGGVPGELFF. In nucleotides, the CDR3 is TGTGCCAGCAGTGTGAGCGGGGGGGTCCCCGGGGAGCTGTTTTTT. This chain links TRBV6-4 with TRBJ2-2; 10 bases are a match to TRBD2. Germline V gene lookup returns CDR1 MRHNA and CDR2 SNTAGT. CDR3 length equals 15 residues. V lost 4 bases to trimming and J lost 6 bases; unmatched junction nucleotides: 5.

This clone was seen a handful of times. The chain joins TRBV5-1 to TRBJ2-7, with a possible D match to TRBD2 (7 bases). Germline CDR1 and CDR2: SGHRS and YFSETQ. This CDR3 contains 15 residues. Deletions cut 3 bases from V and 4 bases from J, with 17 bases between. The CDR3 DNA reads as TGCGCCAGCAGCTCCAAAGGGGGGGCAGGATACGAGCAGTACTTC. Its translation: CASSSKGGAGYEQYF.

The rearrangement joins TRBV13 to TRBJ2-7; TRBD2 aligns across 8 bases. The CDR3 runs 16 residues. Germline V gene sequence: CDR1 PRHDT, CDR2 FYEKMQ (reference sequence). The ends lost 5 bases at V and 4 bases at J; junction bases unmatched: 13. This CDR3 reads CASSLAGGALRYEQYF. For the CDR3, the DNA is TGTGCCAGCAGCCTAGCCGGGGGGGCCCTTAGATACGAGCAGTACTTC.

This chain uses TRBV7-8 with TRBJ1-5, with D unresolved. The CDR3 consists of 19 residues. Trimming removed 1 base at V and 1 base at J, with 20 bases between. Germline assignment: CDR1 SGHVS and CDR2 FQNEAQ. As DNA, the CDR3 is TGTGCCAGCAGCTTAGGGCCTTTGCGGACTCCAAGGAGCAATCAGCCCCAGCATTTT. Translating gives CASSLGPLRTPRSNQPQHF.

The chain joins TRBV4-1 to TRBJ2-7; TRBD2 agrees at 15 bases. The CDR3 has 17 residues. Germline CDR1 MGHRA, CDR2 YSYEKL. V dropped 4 bases and J dropped 3; count of bases not matched to a gene: 7. DNA of the CDR3: TGCGCCAGCAGCCTAACCGGGACTAGCGGGGGGCTCTACGAGCAGTACTTC. Translation: CASSLTGTSGGLYEQYF.

J is TRBJ2-3 and V is TRBV7-6; D is unclear. CDR3 length equals 14 residues. Germline V gene sequence: CDR1 SGHVS, CDR2 FNYEAQ. V was cut by 1 base and J by 5 bases, with 10 bases left in between. CDR3 nucleotides: TGTGCCAGCAGCTTAGGGGCCTACGGAGATACGCAGTATTTT. Translated, it gives CASSLGAYGDTQYF.

The genes are TRBV10-3 and TRBJ1-1; D not resolved. CDR1 and CDR2 from the germline V gene are ENHRY and SYGVKD. V lost 7 bases to trimming and J lost 1 base, with 10 bases between them. The CDR3 is 13 amino acids. CDR3 loop: CAIMQTGNTEAFF. CDR3 bases: TGTGCCATCATGCAGACGGGGAACACTGAAGCTTTCTTT.

The chain links TRBV27 to TRBJ1-5; 7 bases line up with TRBD1. CDR3 size: 17 residues. The germline CDR1 and CDR2 sequences are MNHEY and SMNVEV (reference sequence). The V segment lost 4 bases and the J segment 3 bases; nucleotides outside the gene matches: 12. In nucleotides, the CDR3 is TGTGCCAGCAGTTCCAGACAGGGAAAGGGCTTCAATCAGCCCCAGCATTTT. Protein sequence: CASSSRQGKGFNQPQHF.

The CDR3 region has the DNA TGTGCCAGCAGTCAGGCAGGGATGAACACTGAAGCTTTCTTT. Protein product: CASSQAGMNTEAFF. The genes are TRBV2 and TRBJ1-1; the D gene is possibly TRBD1 (5 bases). This CDR3 is built from 14 residues. Germline values: CDR1 SNHLY, CDR2 FYNNEI. Trimming took 5 bases from V and 0 from J, leaving 10 bases between them.

The chain has TRBV6-5 and TRBJ1-2; D might be TRBD1 (6 bases). The CDR3 length is 13 residues. Germline V gene data show CDR1 as MNHEY and CDR2 as SVGAGI. Trimming cost V 5 bases and J 4 bases, with 11 bases left between them. This CDR3 is CASSITGSYGYTF. The CDR3 DNA follows: TGTGCCAGCAGTATCACAGGGTCCTATGGCTACACCTTC.

The V gene is TRBV21-1, the J gene TRBJ1-1; the D call TRBD1 from the table was never checked on the DNA. TRBV21-1 is flagged as a pseudogene. This CDR3 has 11 residues. CDR3 loop: CASSGPPPAFF. Written as DNA, the CDR3 is TGTGCCAGCAGCGGGCCCCCGCCGGCTTTCTTT.

V usage is TRBV7-7 and J usage is TRBJ2-3; TRBD2 aligns across 7 bases. CDR3 length: 15 amino acids. Losses at the gene ends were 0 bases for V and 2 bases for J; bases not matched to a gene: 2. The germline CDR1 and CDR2 sequences are SSHAT and FNYEAQ (reference sequence). The CDR3 region has the DNA TGTGCCAGCAGCTTAGCGGGGGGGATCACAGATACGCAGTATTTT. This codes for CASSLAGGITDTQYF.

This clone appeared a few times. The chain employs TRBV5-1 and TRBJ2-1, with 13 bases that match TRBD2. The CDR3 extends over 13 amino acids. The germline gives CDR1 SGHRS, CDR2 YFSETQ. The J segment lost 7 bases and the V segment lost 7 bases, leaving 2 bases of the junction unmatched. The CDR3 loop is CASLLAGGNEQFF. The DNA for the CDR3 is TGCGCCAGCCTACTAGCGGGGGGGAATGAGCAGTTCTTC.

This clone was seen a few times. The chain employs TRBV4-3 and TRBJ2-2; 9 positions match TRBD1. The CDR3 loop spans 18 amino acids. J lost 4 bases, V lost 3 bases, and 12 bases had no gene match. CDR1 and CDR2 (germline): LGHNA, YSLEER. CDR3 bases: TGCGCCAGCAGCCATAACACCGGGACAGGGAGATTCACCGGGGAGCTGTTTTTT. Amino acids: CASSHNTGTGRFTGELFF.

With regard to this clone: The same CDR3 is also encoded by other DNA sequences in this sample. This chain connects TRBV29-1 to TRBJ1-2, with a possible D match to TRBD1 (6 bases). The CDR3 runs 12 residues. Germline-derived CDR1 and CDR2 are SQVTM and ANQGSEA. V lost 7 bases to trimming and J lost 4 bases, with 13 bases between them. The DNA of the CDR3 is TGCAGCGCCCCGACAGGCGCCTATGGCTACACCTTC. Translating gives CSAPTGAYGYTF.

The chain carries TRBV19 and TRBJ2-6; TRBD1 aligns across 7 bases. V lost 4 bases to trimming and J lost 1 base; unmatched junction nucleotides: 7. Germline CDR1 and CDR2: LNHDA and SQIVND (reference sequence). The CDR3 sequence is 17 residues long. The CDR3 sequence: CASSKGQSRSGANVLTF. In nucleotides, the CDR3 is TGTGCCAGTAGTAAGGGACAGAGTAGGTCTGGGGCCAACGTCCTGACTTTC.

This rearrangement joins TRBV27 to TRBJ2-3; 11 bases align to TRBD2. This CDR3 is 15 amino acids long. V was pared by 5 bases and J by 5 bases, with 6 bases of the junction left unmatched. From germline, CDR1 is MNHEY and CDR2 SMNVEV (reference sequence). CDR3 coding DNA: TGTGCCAGCAGTCCAGAAGGACTAGCGGGAGATACGCAGTATTTT. Protein sequence: CASSPEGLAGDTQYF.